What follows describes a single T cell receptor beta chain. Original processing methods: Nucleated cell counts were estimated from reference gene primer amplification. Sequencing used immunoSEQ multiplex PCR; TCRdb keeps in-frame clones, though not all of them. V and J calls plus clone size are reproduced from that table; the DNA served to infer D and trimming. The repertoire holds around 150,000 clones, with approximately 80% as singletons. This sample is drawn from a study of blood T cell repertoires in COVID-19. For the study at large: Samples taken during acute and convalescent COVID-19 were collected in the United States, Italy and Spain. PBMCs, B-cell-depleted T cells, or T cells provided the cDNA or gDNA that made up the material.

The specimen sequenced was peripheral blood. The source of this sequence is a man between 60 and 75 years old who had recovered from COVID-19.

DNA for the CDR3: TGTGCCAGCAGTGAATTTGTAGCGGGAAACTACAATGAGCAGTTCTTC. It specifies CASSEFVAGNYNEQFF. The chain links TRBV2 to TRBJ2-1, with 8 bases aligning to TRBD2. This CDR3 has 16 residues. The germline V gene encodes CDR1 SNHLY and CDR2 FYNNEI. Trimming at V came to 2 bases and at J to 3 bases, leaving 6 bases not matched to a gene.